The clone carrying this T cell receptor beta chain was found a few times. The data were obtained in a study of cytotoxic CD8 clonotypes in ibrutinib-treated CLL. V dropped 4 bases and J dropped 5 bases, with 13 bases sitting between them. The CDR3 is 14 amino acids. CDR1 is SGHRS, CDR2 YFSETQ, per germline. Repertoires were generated with immunoSEQ multiplex PCR, while TCRdb's copy carries only in-frame clones and drops some. Here the sample spans approximately 340,000 clones, 67% being singletons. The chain has TRBV5-1 and TRBJ1-5; a possible D gene is TRBD1 (5 bases). The material sequenced was PBMCs, taken after 36 months of ibrutinib treatment. The receptor's source is a human donor with chronic lymphocytic leukemia. The chain's CDR3 is CASSPTGEDQPQHF. CDR3 sequence (DNA): TGCGCCAGCAGCCCCACGGGGGAGGATCAGCCCCAGCATTTT.